This is a list of T cell receptor beta chains from one sample in a study of T cell responses to AZD1222 COVID-19 vaccine. The method was immunoSEQ multiplex PCR; TCRdb's version includes in-frame clones alone and lacks a portion of them. There are about 72,000 clones in the sample; roughly 87% occur only once, and approximately 30% lies in the top ten. This material consisted of peripheral blood, taken 28 days after the second AZD1222 dose. These receptors originate from an adult who received the AZD1222 COVID-19 vaccine. Each CDR3 is given with its conserved first and last residue. A D gene is named only where the DNA matches it firmly. Some rows have no size entry. The others give once, few or many, or a class for an expanded clone.

d_gene	abundance	j_gene	v_gene	CDR3aa	CDR3nt
-	-	TRBJ2-6	TRBV5-1	CASSLIPSGANVLTF	TGCGCCAGCAGCTTGATCCCTTCTGGGGCCAACGTCCTGACTTTC
TRBD2	once	TRBJ2-3	TRBV7-8	CASSPGAGGLAGTQYF	TGTGCCAGCAGCCCCGGGGCGGGAGGCCTCGCTGGGACGCAGTATTTT
TRBD1	-	TRBJ1-2	TRBV9	CASSRGTGSGYGYTF	TGTGCCAGCAGTCGAGGGACAGGGAGTGGCTATGGCTACACCTTC
TRBD1	-	TRBJ1-3	TRBV7-2	CASSPPGQLGNTIYF	TGTGCCAGCAGCCCACCGGGACAGCTTGGAAACACCATATATTTT
-	-	TRBJ2-5	TRBV5-6	CASSSWDGEETQYF	TGTGCCAGCAGCTCGTGGGACGGTGAAGAGACCCAGTACTTC
TRBD1	few	TRBJ1-2	TRBV3-1/TRBV3-2	CASSQDGQGARGYTF	TGTGCCAGCAGCCAAGATGGACAGGGGGCGCGAGGCTACACCTTC
-	once	TRBJ1-5	TRBV4-2	CASSQGDDGNQPQHF	TGTGCCAGCAGCCAAGGGGATGATGGGAATCAGCCCCAGCATTTT
-	few	TRBJ1-5	TRBV5-1	CASSLATNQPQHF	TGCGCCAGCAGCTTGGCGACGAATCAGCCCCAGCATTTT
TRBD2	once	TRBJ2-7	TRBV27	CASSFIAGGPYEQYF	TGTGCCAGCAGTTTTATCGCGGGAGGGCCCTACGAGCAGTACTTC
-	-	TRBJ2-3	TRBV3-1/TRBV3-2	CASSPPGELNTQYF	TGTGCCAGCAGCCCCCCGGGGGAGCTAAATACGCAGTATTTT
-	-	TRBJ1-5	TRBV7-8	CASSLMGGGSNQPQHF	TGTGCCAGCAGCTTAATGGGCGGCGGTAGCAATCAGCCCCAGCATTTT
TRBD2	once	TRBJ2-7	TRBV5-4	CASSPSGSSYEQYF	TGTGCCAGCAGCCCGAGCGGGAGCTCCTACGAGCAGTACTTC
-	once	TRBJ1-1	TRBV19	CASSIRGANTEAFF	TGTGCCAGTAGTATTCGGGGGGCGAATACTGAAGCTTTCTTT
TRBD1	once	TRBJ1-5	TRBV24-1	CATSDPRGQGNQPQHF	TGTGCCACCAGTGATCCCAGGGGGCAGGGCAATCAGCCCCAGCATTTT
-	-	TRBJ2-7	TRBV5-1	CASSLASGKGTYEQYF	TGCGCCAGCAGCTTGGCCTCAGGAAAGGGGACCTACGAGCAGTACTTC
-	-	TRBJ1-6	TRBV5-1	CASSLETGPNSPLHF	TGCGCCAGCAGCTTGGAAACGGGGCCTAATTCACCCCTCCACTTT
TRBD2	-	TRBJ2-7	TRBV10-1	CASSLGASGRNEQYF	TGCGCCAGCAGTCTCGGGGCTAGCGGGAGGAACGAGCAGTACTTC
-	once	TRBJ2-5	TRBV13	CASSLRVMVFQETQYF	TGTGCCAGCAGCTTAAGAGTAATGGTATTTCAAGAGACCCAGTACTTC
TRBD2	-	TRBJ2-1	TRBV5-1	CASSLSIAGDNEQFF	TGCGCCAGCAGCTTAAGTATTGCGGGGGACAATGAGCAGTTCTTC
-	-	TRBJ2-2	TRBV3-1/TRBV3-2	CASSQDSGRPRTGELFF	TGTGCCAGCAGCCAAGACAGTGGTAGACCGCGGACCGGGGAGCTGTTTTTT
-	-	TRBJ2-3	TRBV9	CASSVVSAASTDTQYF	TGTGCCAGCAGCGTAGTCAGCGCAGCTAGCACAGATACGCAGTATTTT
-	-	TRBJ1-4	TRBV29-1	CSAGIPNEKLFF	TGCAGCGCAGGGATTCCTAATGAAAAACTGTTTTTT
TRBD1	once	TRBJ2-2	TRBV15	CATSAQTGGRELFF	TGTGCCACCAGCGCCCAGACAGGGGGCCGGGAGCTGTTTTTT
-	-	TRBJ2-5	TRBV11-2	CASSLVSLVSTQYF	TGTGCCAGCAGCTTAGTGTCCCTAGTTTCGACCCAGTACTTC
-	-	TRBJ2-5	TRBV7-2	CASTAGTKTQYF	TGTGCCAGCACAGCCGGGACAAAGACCCAGTACTTC
-	-	TRBJ2-7	TRBV24-1	CATSDLPPPGQYF	TGTGCCACCAGTGATTTGCCACCGCCCGGGCAGTACTTC